The 32 T cell receptor beta chains below were found in one sample sequenced in a study of T-cell reconstitution after alpha-beta-depleted transplantation in children. Preparation of the TCRbeta library was carried out with unique molecular identifiers. Using its own MiXCR run on the PCR reads, TCRdb lists one record per CDR3 protein. The sample contains about 420,000 distinct CDR3 sequences, 15% to 20% of which appear only once. The sequencing here drew on PBMCs, mostly from graft donor cells, taken 360 days after TCRalphabeta/CD19-depleted stem cell transplant. The source is a boy under two years old who had a stem cell transplant for Wiskott-Aldrich syndrome, so the T cells may come from the graft donor.

This clonotype was recorded many times. As DNA, the CDR3 is TGTGCCATCAGTGAGTCGATGGTCTCCTATGGCTACACCTTC. Its protein product is CAISESMVSYGYTF. This chain links TRBV10-3 with TRBJ1-2, with D hard to call. CDR3 length equals 14 residues. Germline CDR1 is ENHRY and CDR2 is SYGVKD. V lost 0 bases, J lost 4 bases, and 9 bases lay in between.

The V call is TRBV18, the J call TRBJ2-4; D possibly corresponds to TRBD2 (6 bases). Trimming took off 1 base at V and 1 base at J, with 17 bases between the two ends. The CDR3 contains 18 residues. Germline CDR1 KGHSH, CDR2 LQKENI. CDR3 nucleotide sequence: TGTGCCAGCTCACCACGTCCGGGGCCGGGGGTCGCCAAAAACATTCAGTACTTC. Protein sequence: CASSPRPGPGVAKNIQYF.

V gene TRBV29-1 combines with J gene TRBJ2-2; D may be TRBD1 (5 bases). The V end was cut by 3 bases, the J end by 4 bases, with 12 bases between. The V gene's germline CDR1 is SQVTM and CDR2 ANQGSEA. The CDR3 length is 14 residues. CDR3 amino acids: CSVDLQDGTGELFF. The CDR3 DNA sequence: TGCAGCGTTGACTTACAGGACGGCACCGGGGAGCTGTTTTTT.

This clonotype has a handful of counts. The chain is built from TRBV12-3 or TRBV12-4 and TRBJ2-1; 7 positions match TRBD1. The V gene end was trimmed by 3 bases and the J gene end by 0 bases; junction bases not matched to a gene: 8. There are 17 residues in the CDR3. This chain's CDR3 is CASSLRGLSLSYNEQFF. The CDR3 DNA reads as TGTGCCAGCAGTTTGAGGGGGCTCAGCCTCTCCTACAATGAGCAGTTCTTC.

This clonotype was detected many times. The CDR3 nucleotides are TGTGCCAGCAGTCCCCTTAAGGGCTACACCTTC. It translates to CASSPLKGYTF. The J gene is TRBJ1-2, the V gene TRBV28; D remains unclear. The length of the CDR3 is 11 residues. Trimming removed 5 bases at V and 8 bases at J, with 9 bases between. Germline V gene data show CDR1 as MDHEN and CDR2 as SYDVKM.

This clonotype came up a few times. The chain links TRBV11-2 to TRBJ2-1, with D perhaps matching TRBD2 (6 bases). The CDR3 extends over 15 amino acids. Trimming cost V 2 bases and J 5 bases, with 13 bases left between them. The V gene's germline CDR1 is SGHAT and CDR2 FQNNGV. CDR3 DNA sequence: TGTGCCAGCAGCTTATGGGCGGGGTTCAACAATGAGCAGTTCTTC. Its protein product is CASSLWAGFNNEQFF.

This rearrangement joins TRBV9 to TRBJ2-4, with a tentative D call TRBD2 (5 bases). The CDR3 sequence is 17 residues long. Trimming shortened V by 4 bases and J by 0 bases, and 17 bases separated the two germline ends. Germline CDR1 SGDLS, CDR2 YYNGEE. The CDR3 loop is CASSPAPIALAKNIQYF. Here the CDR3 DNA reads TGTGCCAGCAGCCCGGCCCCGATAGCGTTAGCCAAAAACATTCAGTACTTC. Based on the CDR3 plus reference TRBV9 and TRBJ2-4, the full variable domain is DSGVTQTPKHLITATGQRVTLRCSPRSGDLSVYWYQQSLDQGLQFLIQYYNGEERAKGNILERFSAQQFPDLHSELNLSSLELGDSALYFCASSPAPIALAKNIQYFGAGTRLSVL.

This clonotype was recorded a few times. The chain has TRBV12-3 or TRBV12-4 and TRBJ2-7; possibly TRBD1 for D (5 bases). V lost 8 bases and J 7 bases, leaving 18 bases between the germline ends. The CDR3 consists of 13 residues. The chain's CDR3 is CASRQGSLGEQYF. The DNA for the CDR3 is TGTGCCAGCCGCCAGGGCTCCCTGGGAGAGCAGTACTTC.

This clonotype was recorded a few times. The J gene is TRBJ1-1, the V gene TRBV28; TRBD1 matches at 7 bases. CDR1 and CDR2 from the germline V gene are MDHEN and SYDVKM. CDR3 length: 12 amino acids. Trimming at V came to 11 bases and at J to 3 bases, leaving 6 bases not matched to a gene. The CDR3 region is CAAGQPYTEAFF. The CDR3 nucleotides are TGTGCCGCGGGACAGCCCTACACTGAAGCTTTCTTT. Based on the CDR3 plus reference TRBV28 and TRBJ1-1, the full variable domain is DVKVTQSSRYLVKRTGEKVFLECVQDMDHENMFWYRQDPGLGLRLIYFSYDVKMKEKGDIPEGYSVSREKKERFSLILESASTNQTSMYLCAAGQPYTEAFFGQGTRLTVV.

This clonotype has just a few counts. The chain combines TRBV18 with TRBJ2-7; D possibly uses TRBD1 or TRBD2 (5 bases each). The germline V gene has CDR1 KGHSH and CDR2 LQKENI. V gave up 3 bases and J gave up 5 bases, with 8 bases separating them. CDR3 size: 12 residues. The CDR3 here is CASSPGVHEQYF. CDR3 DNA sequence: TGTGCCAGCTCACCGGGGGTACACGAGCAGTACTTC.

The chain combines TRBV7-9 with TRBJ2-5, with 9 nucleotides matching TRBD1. Germline CDR1 SEHNR, CDR2 FQNEAQ (reference sequence). This CDR3 has 16 amino acids. The junction had 13 bases not matched to a gene; V was cut back by 5 bases and J by 6 bases. The CDR3 DNA sequence: TGTGCCAGCAGCACACCCCCGGGACAGGGCCGTCAGACCCAGTACTTC. The encoded protein is CASSTPPGQGRQTQYF.

This chain connects TRBV10-1 to TRBJ2-1; possible D gene TRBD1, 5 bases. From germline, CDR1 is WNHNN and CDR2 SYGVQD (reference sequence). Trimming stripped 3 bases from V and 3 bases from J, with 9 bases between. The CDR3 is 14 residues long. DNA for the CDR3: TGCGCCAGCAGTGAAGGGGCCCTCTACAATGAGCAGTTCTTC. Translating it yields CASSEGALYNEQFF.

The J gene is TRBJ2-7, the V gene TRBV5-1; perhaps TRBD2 as D (6 bases). The V gene's germline CDR1 is SGHRS and CDR2 YFSETQ. The CDR3 extends over 14 amino acids. V was clipped by 0 bases and J by 5 bases, with 12 bases between them. The CDR3 is CASSLEVTSHEQYF. For the CDR3, the DNA is TGCGCCAGCAGCTTGGAGGTGACTAGTCACGAGCAGTACTTC.

Turning to this clonotype: At one boundary the junction diverges from the germline segment, which might be a read error. This rearrangement joins TRBV7-8 to TRBJ2-1; D may be TRBD2 (6 bases). Germline V gives CDR1 SGHVS, CDR2 FQNEAQ. The CDR3 totals 15 residues. CDR3 nucleotide sequence: TGTGCCAGCAGCGTAGCGGATAGCTCCTACAATGAGCAGTTCTTC. Residues: CASSVADSSYNEQFF.

This clonotype was counted between two and nine times. The chain is built from TRBV12-3 or TRBV12-4 and TRBJ2-7; 10 positions match TRBD2. V shed 7 bases, J shed 3 bases, and the junction held 3 bases outside the gene matches. This CDR3 has 13 residues. The CDR3 DNA is TGTGCCAGCAAACAGCGGGAGGGCTACGAGCAGTACTTC. Protein product: CASKQREGYEQYF.

This chain uses TRBV10-2 with TRBJ1-4; D gene uncertain. V was trimmed by 4 bases and J by 2 bases, leaving 8 bases between them. Germline loops: CDR1 WSHSY, CDR2 SAAADI. The length of the CDR3 is 14 residues. This chain's CDR3 is CASSVVRTNEKLFF. CDR3 sequence (DNA): TGCGCCAGCAGTGTGGTCCGTACTAATGAAAAACTGTTTTTT.

This chain's CDR3 is CASKVAGVQFF. The CDR3 DNA follows: TGCGCCAGCAAGGTAGCGGGAGTGCAGTTCTTC. The rearrangement links TRBV5-1 to TRBJ2-1; TRBD2 matches 9 bases. Germline V gene data show CDR1 as SGHRS and CDR2 as YFSETQ. The CDR3 is made up of 11 amino acids. The junction had 4 bases not matched to a gene; V was cut back by 6 bases and J by 12 bases.

This clonotype was seen more than once but under ten times. CDR3 coding DNA: TGCAGCGTTACGGGTGAGCGGTACTACAATGAGCAGTTCTTC. Translation: CSVTGERYYNEQFF. The J gene is TRBJ2-1, the V gene TRBV29-1, with D possibly matching TRBD2 (5 bases). The germline V gene has CDR1 SQVTM and CDR2 ANQGSEA. The CDR3 consists of 14 residues. V was shortened by 5 bases and J by 3 bases, with 14 bases between the two germline ends.

This clonotype came up a few times. This chain connects TRBV5-5 to TRBJ2-1, with TRBD2 matching 9 bases. This CDR3 spans 17 amino acids. Per the germline V gene, CDR1 is SGHKS and CDR2 is YYEKEE (reference sequence). V lost 0 bases to trimming and J lost 0 bases; unmatched junction nucleotides: 4. The CDR3 coding sequence is TGTGCCAGCAGCTTGGACCTAGCGGGGTTCTCCTACAATGAGCAGTTCTTC. Protein sequence: CASSLDLAGFSYNEQFF.

In its sample, this clonotype was seen a few times. This chain joins TRBV30 and TRBJ2-1; 7 nucleotides align to TRBD1. Per germline, CDR1 GTSNPN and CDR2 SVGIG (reference sequence). CDR3 length: 12 amino acids. The CDR3 protein is CAADRVHNEQFF. CDR3 nucleotides: TGTGCTGCAGACAGGGTTCACAATGAGCAGTTCTTC.

The chain has TRBV6-2 or TRBV6-3 and TRBJ2-5; D call uncertain. Germline V gives CDR1 MNHEY, CDR2 SVGEGT. V lost 2 bases, J lost 2 bases, and 12 bases lay in between. The CDR3 is 15 residues long. The CDR3 is CASSYASKIQETQYF. The DNA of the CDR3 is TGTGCCAGCAGTTACGCCAGCAAGATTCAAGAGACCCAGTACTTC.

This clonotype was recorded a few times. This sequence joins TRBV12-3 or TRBV12-4 and TRBJ2-5, with no clear D. V lost 3 bases to trimming and J lost 0 bases, with 8 bases between them. This CDR3 region has 14 residues. The CDR3 DNA sequence: TGTGCCAGCAGTTTTCGCCTTTACCAAGAGACCCAGTACTTC. This gives the protein CASSFRLYQETQYF.

This clonotype was detected a few times. The gene calls are TRBV13 and TRBJ2-7; 7 positions match TRBD1. Trimming cost V 10 bases and J 5 bases; bases outside gene matches: 8. The germline CDR1 and CDR2 sequences are PRHDT and FYEKMQ (reference sequence). The CDR3 loop spans 12 amino acids. This chain's CDR3 is CATSQGGHEQYF. The CDR3 nucleotides are TGTGCCACCTCCCAAGGGGGCCACGAGCAGTACTTC.

This chain links TRBV3-1 with TRBJ2-1; D is possibly TRBD2 (5 bases). The CDR3 is 12 amino acids. Between the trimmed V and J ends, which lost 4 bases and 9 bases, there was a span of 10 bases. CDR1 is LGHDT, CDR2 YNNKEL, per germline (reference sequence). CDR3 sequence: CASSPYRGEQFF. The CDR3 bases are TGTGCCAGCAGCCCATACCGGGGTGAGCAGTTCTTC.

The CDR3: CSASPLAGGRMNEQFF. The DNA for the CDR3 is TGCAGTGCGTCCCCCCTAGCGGGGGGCAGAATGAATGAGCAGTTCTTC. The chain joins TRBV20-1 to TRBJ2-1, with 11 bases lining up with TRBD2. V lost 6 bases and J lost 7; bases outside the gene matches: 14. Germline lookup yields CDR1 DFQATT and CDR2 SNEGSKA (reference sequence). CDR3 length equals 16 residues.

This chain connects TRBV12-5 to TRBJ2-5; TRBD1 matches at 12 bases. The CDR3 is made up of 18 amino acids. V lost 2 bases to trimming and J lost 5 bases; unmatched junction nucleotides: 12. Germline assignment: CDR1 LGHNT and CDR2 FRNRAP. The CDR3 DNA sequence: TGTGCTAGTGGTTTGATCTCTCCGGGACAGGGGGCAGAGGAGACCCAGTACTTC. This codes for CASGLISPGQGAEETQYF.

This clonotype was recorded a few times. This rearrangement joins TRBV29-1 to TRBJ1-5; TRBD1 agrees at 9 bases. The J segment lost 5 bases and the V segment lost 4 bases, leaving 0 bases of the junction unmatched. Germline V gene data show CDR1 as SQVTM and CDR2 as ANQGSEA. The length of the CDR3 is 12 residues. The CDR3 sequence: CSVGTGDQPQHF. CDR3 DNA sequence: TGCAGCGTTGGGACAGGGGATCAGCCCCAGCATTTT.

This clonotype was counted a few times. The genes are TRBV7-9 and TRBJ2-3; TRBD2 matches at 7 bases. The germline CDR1 and CDR2 sequences are SEHNR and FQNEAQ (reference sequence). V gave up 6 bases and J gave up 2 bases; unmatched junction bases: 8. CDR3 length: 15 residues. DNA of the CDR3: TGTGCCAGCAGAAACGAGGCGGGAGTCACAGATACGCAGTATTTT. Translation: CASRNEAGVTDTQYF. The full variable domain, with the rest looked up from reference TRBV7-9 and TRBJ2-3, is DTGVSQNPRHKITKRGQNVTFRCDPISEHNRLYWYRQTLGQGPEFLTYFQNEAQLEKSRLLSDRFSAERPKGSFSTLEIQRTEQGDSAMYLCASRNEAGVTDTQYFGPGTRLTVL.

This clonotype was detected only a few times. V gene TRBV4-1 combines with J gene TRBJ1-1; D perhaps matches TRBD1 (5 bases). Germline CDR1 and CDR2: MGHRA and YSYEKL. This CDR3 contains 17 residues. Trimming pared 4 bases from V and 0 bases from J, leaving 18 bases between. This CDR3 is CASSRPRAASMNTEAFF. The CDR3 nucleotides read TGCGCCAGCAGCCGACCCAGGGCGGCATCCATGAACACTGAAGCTTTCTTT.

The chain uses TRBV27 and TRBJ2-7, with 7 bases that match TRBD1. The ends lost 3 bases at V and 5 bases at J; junction bases unmatched: 7. The CDR3 runs to 14 residues. Germline CDR1 reads MNHEY; CDR2 reads SMNVEV (reference sequence). DNA of the CDR3: TGTGCCAGCAGTTTGAGGACAGGCCGGAACGAGCAGTACTTC. Translated, it gives CASSLRTGRNEQYF.

Of note for this clonotype: The junction departs from the called germline gene at one end, perhaps through a read error. J is TRBJ2-5 and V is TRBV10-3, with TRBD2 matching over 7 bases. The CDR3 totals 16 residues. Germline V gene data show CDR1 as ENHRY and CDR2 as SYGVKD. The CDR3 nucleotides are TGTGGCATCAGTGAGTGGGGGGGTCCGTTCCAAGAGACCCAGTACTTC. It is translated as CGISEWGGPFQETQYF.

In this sample, this clonotype turned up many times. The CDR3 loop is CASSILWRESNNEQFF. Written as DNA, the CDR3 is TGTGCCAGCAGCATTCTCTGGCGGGAGAGTAACAATGAGCAGTTCTTC. The rearrangement links TRBV12-3 or TRBV12-4 to TRBJ2-1, with 7 nucleotides matching TRBD2. The CDR3 length is 16 residues. Unmatched junction bases numbered 13, after V lost 6 bases and J lost 5 bases.